These 2 T cell receptor beta chains originate from one sample sequenced in a study of T cell repertoires in cytomegalovirus infection. TCRdb reprocessed the reads via MiXCR and lists one record per CDR3 protein. The data hold 150,000 to 200,000 distinct CDR3 sequences, with roughly 19% observed a single time. Sequences were obtained from PBMCs. The receptors were sampled from a human donor in good health (CMV status not recorded). Some clones in this sample may be carry-over from other donors' samples.

The rearrangement uses TRBV7-9 and TRBJ1-5, with a tentative D call TRBD1 (5 bases). Germline CDR1 SEHNR, CDR2 FQNEAQ (reference sequence). The ends were cut back, 5 bases at V and 4 bases at J, with 12 bases in the middle. The CDR3 covers 14 residues. The CDR3: CASSLRGSNQPQHF. The DNA for the CDR3 is TGTGCCAGCAGCCTCCGGGGCAGTAATCAGCCCCAGCATTTT. The full variable domain, in which reference TRBV7-9 and TRBJ1-5 provide the parts outside the CDR3, is DTGVSQNPRHKITKRGQNVTFRCDPISEHNRLYWYRQTLGQGPEFLTYFQNEAQLEKSRLLSDRFSAERPKGSFSTLEIQRTEQGDSAMYLCASSLRGSNQPQHFGDGTRLSIL.

This clonotype was seen only a few times. The genes are TRBV11-3 and TRBJ2-3, with D perhaps TRBD2 (5 bases). Germline-derived CDR1 and CDR2 are SGHNT and YENEEA. V lost 5 bases and J lost 2, with 14 bases in between. The CDR3 runs to 15 residues. The CDR3 sequence is CASSPGERTTDTQYF. The CDR3 DNA is TGTGCCAGCAGCCCCGGGGAGCGGACCACAGATACGCAGTATTTT.